The entry below describes one TCR beta chain. Its cognate antigen is unknown. TCRdb fed the 5' RACE reads into MiXCR, producing one record per CDR3 protein. The sample contains some 840,000 distinct CDR3 sequences, approximately 10% of which appear only once. Germline V lookup: CDR1 LGHNA, CDR2 YNFKEQ. The V end lost 3 bases, the J end lost 1 base, and 16 bases lay between the germline ends. CDR3 length: 17 residues. The sample originates from a study of CD8 T cells in ankylosing spondylitis. Study results and caveats: Apparently characteristic of ankylosing spondylitis blood was a TCR beta motif (about eight highly homologous variants). Matched ankylosing spondylitis synovial fluid reportedly contained a significantly enriched population of disease-linked clones.

The source is a male donor with ankylosing spondylitis. This rearrangement joins TRBV4-2 to TRBJ2-1, with D tentatively TRBD2 (6 bases). The sequencing sample was made of blood, either unsorted or a sorted T cell fraction (not recorded which). The CDR3 nucleotides read TGTGCCAGCAGCCACTCAGGGACTGTTGGGTCCTACAATGAGCAGTTCTTC. This sequence encodes CASSHSGTVGSYNEQFF.